These 7 T cell receptor beta chains originate from one sample sequenced in a study of cytomegalovirus exposure and HLA in healthy donors. PCR was performed using 60 Vbeta and 13 Jbeta primers. Some clones are missing from TCRdb's copy, which holds only in-frame ones; the method was immunoSEQ multiplex PCR. The table lists 100,000 to 150,000 clones, with 2% to 2.5% in the top ten. Input material: PBMCs. All receptors come from a man aged 40-49 years in good health and CMV-seronegative.

V usage is TRBV7-3 and J usage is TRBJ2-2; TRBD2 matches 7 bases. This CDR3 has 15 residues. Trimming cost V 6 bases and J 5 bases; bases outside gene matches: 9. Looked up from germline, CDR1 is SGHTA and CDR2 is FQGTGA. As DNA, the CDR3 is TGTGCCAGCAGTGGGAGCGGGGAAGGGACCGGGGAGCTGTTTTTT. Translation gives CASSGSGEGTGELFF.

The gene calls are TRBV6-6 and TRBJ2-7, with D perhaps matching TRBD2 (5 bases). V dropped 6 bases and J dropped 1 base, with 10 bases sitting between them. The germline CDR1 and CDR2 sequences are MNHNY and SVGAGI (reference sequence). The CDR3 extends over 13 amino acids. The chain's CDR3 is CASRTGVSYEQYF. For the CDR3, the DNA is TGTGCCAGCAGAACCGGGGTGTCCTACGAGCAGTACTTC.

In DNA form, the CDR3 reads TGTGCCAGCTCACCATCGGCCTACGAGCAGTACTTC. Translation: CASSPSAYEQYF. This chain links TRBV18 with TRBJ2-7; D ambiguous. The ends were cut back, 2 bases at V and 2 bases at J, with 4 bases in the middle. Germline values: CDR1 KGHSH, CDR2 LQKENI. This CDR3 has 12 amino acids.

The chain combines TRBV11-2 with TRBJ2-3; maybe TRBD2 (6 bases). The germline CDR1 and CDR2 sequences are SGHAT and FQNNGV. This CDR3 spans 15 amino acids. V dropped 5 bases and J dropped 6 bases, with 18 bases sitting between them. This chain's CDR3 is CASSLSGLTRDTQYF. Here the CDR3 DNA reads TGTGCCAGCAGCCTGTCGGGACTTACAAGGGATACGCAGTATTTT.

This chain uses TRBV28 with TRBJ1-2; 9 bases match TRBD1. This CDR3 is built from 13 residues. Germline V gene lookup returns CDR1 MDHEN and CDR2 SYDVKM. Unmatched junction bases numbered 7, after V lost 8 bases and J lost 6 bases. The CDR3 reads CASFTGGWNGYTF. CDR3 DNA sequence: TGTGCCAGCTTTACAGGGGGCTGGAATGGCTACACCTTC.

The chain has TRBV30 and TRBJ1-4; TRBD1 matches 7 bases. Germline assignment: CDR1 GTSNPN and CDR2 SVGIG (reference sequence). This CDR3 is 14 amino acids long. V lost 3 bases and J lost 7; bases outside the gene matches: 8. The CDR3 DNA reads as TGTGCCTGGAGGGAGAGGGGGCTTGGTGAAAAACTGTTTTTT. It translates to CAWRERGLGEKLFF.

The genes are TRBV5-1 and TRBJ1-4; TRBD1 matches at 7 bases. Germline V gives CDR1 SGHRS, CDR2 YFSETQ. The ends lost 4 bases at V and 6 bases at J; junction bases unmatched: 15. The CDR3 spans 17 residues. The CDR3 spells CASSNEPGGGLDEKLFF. For the CDR3, the DNA is TGCGCCAGCAGCAACGAACCTGGAGGGGGCCTAGATGAAAAACTGTTTTTT.